A selection of T cell receptor beta chains follows, all from one sample in a study of blood T cell repertoires in COVID-19. TCRdb's table, derived via immunoSEQ multiplex PCR, lists solely in-frame clones and lacks some. The sample comprises fewer than 250,000 clones, about nine tenths of which are singletons, and 0.8% to 0.95% rests with the top ten. Material for sequencing was peripheral blood. These receptors were collected from a man aged 25-45 years with COVID-19, enrolled during active disease. Both conserved end residues are part of each CDR3. The D gene is left open where the match is weak. Size is omitted from some rows. Given values are once, few, many or a class for expanded clones.

CDR3nt: TGTGCCAGCAGCTCAGGACTGGGAGCAACTAATGAAAAACTGTTTTTT
CDR3aa: CASSSGLGATNEKLFF
d_gene: NA
abundance: NA
j_gene: TRBJ1-4
v_gene: TRBV13

CDR3nt: TGTGCCAGCAGCCAAGACATTCGGCTAGACAATGAGCAGTTCTTC
CDR3aa: CASSQDIRLDNEQFF
d_gene: NA
abundance: NA
j_gene: TRBJ2-1
v_gene: TRBV4-2

CDR3nt: TGTGCCAGCAGCCCGACAGCAACTAATGAAAAACTGTTTTTT
CDR3aa: CASSPTATNEKLFF
d_gene: NA
abundance: NA
j_gene: TRBJ1-4
v_gene: TRBV5-6

CDR3nt: TGTGCCAGCACCCAGGGGGGTGGTGGGGATGGCTACACCTTC
CDR3aa: CASTQGGGGDGYTF
d_gene: TRBD1
abundance: once
j_gene: TRBJ1-2
v_gene: TRBV2

CDR3nt: TGCGCCAGCAGCCCCTTGGAACTAGCGGGGGGACAAGAGACCCAGTACTTC
CDR3aa: CASSPLELAGGQETQYF
d_gene: TRBD2
abundance: NA
j_gene: TRBJ2-5
v_gene: TRBV5-1

CDR3nt: TGTGCCAGCAGCGGACATGGGAGCGGGGCTGTGGAGACCCAGTACTTC
CDR3aa: CASSGHGSGAVETQYF
d_gene: TRBD2
abundance: NA
j_gene: TRBJ2-5
v_gene: TRBV9

CDR3nt: TGTGCCAGCTCACCTTCTCCTAGCGTTTATACCGGGGAGCTGTTTTTT
CDR3aa: CASSPSPSVYTGELFF
d_gene: NA
abundance: NA
j_gene: TRBJ2-2
v_gene: TRBV18

CDR3nt: TGCGCCAGCAGCTTGGGACTAGCGGTGACAGATACGCAGTATTTT
CDR3aa: CASSLGLAVTDTQYF
d_gene: TRBD2
abundance: NA
j_gene: TRBJ2-3
v_gene: TRBV5-1

CDR3nt: TGTGCCAGCAGTTACCCGCCCCCGGCAGGCCCTCAGCCCCAGCATTTT
CDR3aa: CASSYPPPAGPQPQHF
d_gene: NA
abundance: NA
j_gene: TRBJ1-5
v_gene: TRBV6-5

CDR3nt: TGCGCCAGCAGCCCGGACGGACAGGGCGAGGGCTATGGCTACACCTTC
CDR3aa: CASSPDGQGEGYGYTF
d_gene: TRBD1
abundance: NA
j_gene: TRBJ1-2
v_gene: TRBV5-1

CDR3nt: TGTGCCAGCAGTTGGACACACTCAGGGGAGCAGTTCTTC
CDR3aa: CASSWTHSGEQFF
d_gene: NA
abundance: NA
j_gene: TRBJ2-1
v_gene: TRBV27

CDR3nt: TGTGCCAGCAGTTATACAGCAAACACTGAAGCTTTCTTT
CDR3aa: CASSYTANTEAFF
d_gene: NA
abundance: once
j_gene: TRBJ1-1
v_gene: TRBV27

CDR3nt: TGTGCCAGCAGCGTAGGTAGGGGGACAGGGGACGAGCAGTACTTC
CDR3aa: CASSVGRGTGDEQYF
d_gene: TRBD1
abundance: once
j_gene: TRBJ2-7
v_gene: TRBV9

CDR3nt: TGTGCCAGCAGCTTATCCCGATCCGACCAGGACTATGCCAGCTCCTACAATGAGCAGTTCTTC
CDR3aa: CASSLSRSDQDYASSYNEQFF
d_gene: NA
abundance: NA
j_gene: TRBJ2-1
v_gene: TRBV7-3

CDR3nt: TGTGCCAGCAGTGAGGGGACAGGACCTCGTGATCAGCCCCAGCATTTT
CDR3aa: CASSEGTGPRDQPQHF
d_gene: TRBD1
abundance: NA
j_gene: TRBJ1-5
v_gene: TRBV2

CDR3nt: TGTGCCAGCAGACTAGCGGGGATCACCGGGGAGCTGTTTTTT
CDR3aa: CASRLAGITGELFF
d_gene: TRBD2
abundance: NA
j_gene: TRBJ2-2
v_gene: TRBV6-5

CDR3nt: TGTGCCAGCAGCTTGGCCCCGGGACAGCCCACCGGGGAGCTGTTTTTT
CDR3aa: CASSLAPGQPTGELFF
d_gene: TRBD1
abundance: NA
j_gene: TRBJ2-2
v_gene: TRBV5-5

CDR3nt: TGCGCCAGCAGTGATAGGAGCAGGGCCTATAATTCACCCCTCCACTTT
CDR3aa: CASSDRSRAYNSPLHF
d_gene: NA
abundance: NA
j_gene: TRBJ1-6
v_gene: TRBV10-1

CDR3nt: TGTGCCAGCAGCCACGGAACCACCGCAGGGGCCCTTAATGAAAAACTGTTTTTT
CDR3aa: CASSHGTTAGALNEKLFF
d_gene: NA
abundance: NA
j_gene: TRBJ1-4
v_gene: TRBV14

CDR3nt: TGTGCCAGCAGAGGGGTCGGGGAGACCCAGTACTTC
CDR3aa: CASRGVGETQYF
d_gene: NA
abundance: NA
j_gene: TRBJ2-5
v_gene: TRBV12-3/TRBV12-4

CDR3nt: TGCGCCAGCAGCCCGAGACAGTTCGGGACTGAAGCTTTCTTT
CDR3aa: CASSPRQFGTEAFF
d_gene: NA
abundance: NA
j_gene: TRBJ1-1
v_gene: TRBV5-1

CDR3nt: TGTGCCAGTAGTATAAGCCGAGGAGATACGCAGTATTTT
CDR3aa: CASSISRGDTQYF
d_gene: NA
abundance: NA
j_gene: TRBJ2-3
v_gene: TRBV19

CDR3nt: TGTGCCAGCAGGGTCGGGTCTCAAAATGAAAAACTGTTTTTT
CDR3aa: CASRVGSQNEKLFF
d_gene: NA
abundance: once
j_gene: TRBJ1-4
v_gene: TRBV2

CDR3nt: TGTGCCAGCAGCCTCGGACAGGGTAGGGGTGGAGGAGAAAAACTGTTTTTT
CDR3aa: CASSLGQGRGGGEKLFF
d_gene: TRBD1
abundance: NA
j_gene: TRBJ1-4
v_gene: TRBV5-5

CDR3nt: TGTGCCAGCAGTCAGCGGGGGGTGAACACCGGGGAGCTGTTTTTT
CDR3aa: CASSQRGVNTGELFF
d_gene: TRBD2
abundance: NA
j_gene: TRBJ2-2
v_gene: TRBV6-5

CDR3nt: TGTGCCAGTAGTCCGCGACTAGCGGGGGGGCGGGAGACCCAGTACTTC
CDR3aa: CASSPRLAGGRETQYF
d_gene: TRBD2
abundance: NA
j_gene: TRBJ2-5
v_gene: TRBV19

CDR3nt: TGTGCCAGCAGTGAAACTTATGGACTAGCGGACACAGATACGCAGTATTTT
CDR3aa: CASSETYGLADTDTQYF
d_gene: TRBD2
abundance: once
j_gene: TRBJ2-3
v_gene: TRBV6-4

CDR3nt: TGCGCCAGCAGCGCCCGGGACAGGGACCCCTCCTACGAGCAGTACTTC
CDR3aa: CASSARDRDPSYEQYF
d_gene: TRBD1
abundance: few
j_gene: TRBJ2-7
v_gene: TRBV4-1

CDR3nt: TGTGCCTGGAGTTTTTCTAGCGGGGTTTCAGATACGCAGTATTTT
CDR3aa: CAWSFSSGVSDTQYF
d_gene: TRBD2
abundance: NA
j_gene: TRBJ2-3
v_gene: TRBV30

CDR3nt: TGCGCCAGCAGTGAGGTGCCGCATCAGGAAAAACTGTTTTTT
CDR3aa: CASSEVPHQEKLFF
d_gene: NA
abundance: NA
j_gene: TRBJ1-4
v_gene: TRBV10-1

CDR3nt: TGTGCCACCAGTGAGGTAGGGAGTGATCAGCCCCAGCATTTT
CDR3aa: CATSEVGSDQPQHF
d_gene: NA
abundance: NA
j_gene: TRBJ1-5
v_gene: TRBV24-1

CDR3nt: TGTGCCACCAGCGGAGGGACGGGAGTCTACGAGCAGTACTTC
CDR3aa: CATSGGTGVYEQYF
d_gene: NA
abundance: NA
j_gene: TRBJ2-7
v_gene: TRBV15

CDR3nt: TGCAGCGTTGACGAGAGCTCAGGGGGGGAGCAGTACTTC
CDR3aa: CSVDESSGGEQYF
d_gene: NA
abundance: NA
j_gene: TRBJ2-7
v_gene: TRBV29-1

CDR3nt: TGTGCCAGCAGCCCCCCCGCCGGGGAGCTGTTTTTT
CDR3aa: CASSPPAGELFF
d_gene: NA
abundance: once
j_gene: TRBJ2-2
v_gene: TRBV7-7

CDR3nt: TGTGCCAGTAGTATAGATGCCGGTAGCAATCAGCCCCAGCATTTT
CDR3aa: CASSIDAGSNQPQHF
d_gene: NA
abundance: NA
j_gene: TRBJ1-5
v_gene: TRBV19

CDR3nt: TGCGCCAGCAGGGGGGACAGCAATTACGAGCAGTACTTC
CDR3aa: CASRGDSNYEQYF
d_gene: TRBD1
abundance: NA
j_gene: TRBJ2-7
v_gene: TRBV4-1

CDR3nt: TGTGCCACGCGGGGGGGCTACAATGAGCAGTTCTTC
CDR3aa: CATRGGYNEQFF
d_gene: TRBD2
abundance: NA
j_gene: TRBJ2-1
v_gene: TRBV11-2

CDR3nt: TGCGCCAGCAGCTCTGCCCAGGGGGATGAGCAGTTCTTC
CDR3aa: CASSSAQGDEQFF
d_gene: TRBD1
abundance: NA
j_gene: TRBJ2-1
v_gene: TRBV5-1

CDR3nt: TGTGCTAGTGCCGTGGGAGGTATCAACACTGAAGCTTTCTTT
CDR3aa: CASAVGGINTEAFF
d_gene: NA
abundance: NA
j_gene: TRBJ1-1
v_gene: TRBV12-5

CDR3nt: TGTGCCAGCAGTTTCTCGAGTACTATGTTCTTC
CDR3aa: CASSFSSTMFF
d_gene: NA
abundance: NA
j_gene: TRBJ2-1
v_gene: TRBV12-3/TRBV12-4

CDR3nt: TGCGCCAGCAGCCGAACAGGGGAAAGTGGCTACACCTTC
CDR3aa: CASSRTGESGYTF
d_gene: TRBD1
abundance: NA
j_gene: TRBJ1-2
v_gene: TRBV4-1